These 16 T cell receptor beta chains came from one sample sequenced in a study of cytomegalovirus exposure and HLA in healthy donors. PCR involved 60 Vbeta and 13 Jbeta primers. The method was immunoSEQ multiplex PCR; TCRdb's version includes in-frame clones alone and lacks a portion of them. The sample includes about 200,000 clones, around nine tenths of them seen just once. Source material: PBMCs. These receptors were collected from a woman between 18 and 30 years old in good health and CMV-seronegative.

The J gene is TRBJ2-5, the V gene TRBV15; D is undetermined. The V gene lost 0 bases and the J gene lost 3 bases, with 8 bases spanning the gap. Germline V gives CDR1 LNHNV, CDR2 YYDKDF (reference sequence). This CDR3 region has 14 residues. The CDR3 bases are TGTGCCACCAGCAGAGAGGGCAGAAAAGAGACCCAGTACTTC. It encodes CATSREGRKETQYF.

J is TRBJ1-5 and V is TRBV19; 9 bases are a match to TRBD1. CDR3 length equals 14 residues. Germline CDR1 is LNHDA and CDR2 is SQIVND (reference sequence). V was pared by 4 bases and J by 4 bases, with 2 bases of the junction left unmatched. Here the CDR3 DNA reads TGTGCCAGTAGTACCGGGACAGGGAATCAGCCCCAGCATTTT. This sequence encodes CASSTGTGNQPQHF.

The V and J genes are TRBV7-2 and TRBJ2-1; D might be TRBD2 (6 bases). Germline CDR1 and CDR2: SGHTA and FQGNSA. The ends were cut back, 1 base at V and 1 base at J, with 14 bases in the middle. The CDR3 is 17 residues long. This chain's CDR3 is CASSLGGVQRSYNEQFF. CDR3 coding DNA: TGTGCCAGCAGCTTAGGGGGGGTACAGCGGTCCTACAATGAGCAGTTCTTC.

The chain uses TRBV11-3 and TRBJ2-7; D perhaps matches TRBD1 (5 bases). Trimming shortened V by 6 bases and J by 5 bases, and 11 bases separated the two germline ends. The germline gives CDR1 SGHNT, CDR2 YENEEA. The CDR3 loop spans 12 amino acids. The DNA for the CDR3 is TGTGCCAGCAGTCAGGGTCGCCACGAGCAGTACTTC. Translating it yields CASSQGRHEQYF. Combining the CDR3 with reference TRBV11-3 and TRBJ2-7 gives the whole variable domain EAGVVQSPRYKIIEKKQPVAFWCNPISGHNTLYWYLQNLGQGPELLIRYENEEAVDDSQLPKDRFSAERLKGVDSTLKIQPAELGDSAVYLCASSQGRHEQYFGPGTRLTVT.

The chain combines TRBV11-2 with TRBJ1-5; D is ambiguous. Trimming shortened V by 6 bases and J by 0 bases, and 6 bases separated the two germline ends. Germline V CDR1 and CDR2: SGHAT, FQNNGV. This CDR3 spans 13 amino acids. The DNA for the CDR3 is TGTGCCAGCAGTTCCTATAGCAATCAGCCCCAGCATTTT. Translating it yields CASSSYSNQPQHF.

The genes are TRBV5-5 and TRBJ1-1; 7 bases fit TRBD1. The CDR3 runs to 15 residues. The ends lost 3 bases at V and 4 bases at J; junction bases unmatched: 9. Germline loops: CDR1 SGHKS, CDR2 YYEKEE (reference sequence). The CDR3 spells CASSWGAGGLTEAFF. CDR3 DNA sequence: TGTGCCAGCAGCTGGGGGGCAGGGGGGCTCACTGAAGCTTTCTTT.

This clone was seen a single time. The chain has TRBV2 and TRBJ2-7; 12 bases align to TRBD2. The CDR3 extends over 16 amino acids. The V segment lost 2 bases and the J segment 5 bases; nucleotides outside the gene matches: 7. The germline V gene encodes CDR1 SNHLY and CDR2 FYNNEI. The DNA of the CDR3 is TGTGCCAGCAGTGAATCCCTAGCGGGAGGGCCCCACGAGCAGTACTTC. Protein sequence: CASSESLAGGPHEQYF.

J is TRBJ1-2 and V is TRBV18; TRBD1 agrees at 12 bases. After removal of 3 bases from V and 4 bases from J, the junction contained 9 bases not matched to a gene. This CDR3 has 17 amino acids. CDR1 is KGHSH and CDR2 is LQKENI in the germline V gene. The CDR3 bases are TGTGCCAGCTCACCCCCCGGGACAGGGGGCAGCAGCTATGGCTACACCTTC. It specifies CASSPPGTGGSSYGYTF.

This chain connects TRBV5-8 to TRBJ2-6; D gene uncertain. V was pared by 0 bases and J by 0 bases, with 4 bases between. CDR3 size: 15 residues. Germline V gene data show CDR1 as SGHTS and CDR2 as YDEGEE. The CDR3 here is CASSLAGSGANVLTF. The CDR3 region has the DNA TGTGCCAGCAGCTTGGCAGGCTCTGGGGCCAACGTCCTGACTTTC.

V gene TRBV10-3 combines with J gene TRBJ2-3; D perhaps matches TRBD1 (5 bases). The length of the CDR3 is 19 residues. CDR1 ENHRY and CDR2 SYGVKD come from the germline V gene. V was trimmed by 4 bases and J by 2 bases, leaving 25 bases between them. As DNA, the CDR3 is TGTGCCATCAGTGGAGTCTACAGGCTCCGTCAATCCGTCACAGATACGCAGTATTTT. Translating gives CAISGVYRLRQSVTDTQYF.

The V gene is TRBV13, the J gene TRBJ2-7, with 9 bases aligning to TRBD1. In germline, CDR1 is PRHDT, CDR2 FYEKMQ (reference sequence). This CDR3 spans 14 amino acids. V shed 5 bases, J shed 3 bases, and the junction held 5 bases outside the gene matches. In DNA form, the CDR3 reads TGTGCCAGCAGCCCCACAGGGGGCGGCTACGAGCAGTACTTC. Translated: CASSPTGGGYEQYF.

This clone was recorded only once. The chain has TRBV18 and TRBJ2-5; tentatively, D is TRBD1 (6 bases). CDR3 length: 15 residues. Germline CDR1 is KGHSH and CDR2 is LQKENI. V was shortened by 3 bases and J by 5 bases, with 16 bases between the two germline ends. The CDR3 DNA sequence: TGTGCCAGCTCACCCGAAGCAGGGGTCGGGGAGACCCAGTACTTC. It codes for CASSPEAGVGETQYF.

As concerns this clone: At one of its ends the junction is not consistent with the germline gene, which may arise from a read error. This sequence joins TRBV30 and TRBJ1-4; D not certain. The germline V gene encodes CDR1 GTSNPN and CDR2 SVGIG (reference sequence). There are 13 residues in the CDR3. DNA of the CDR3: TGTGCCTGGTCCGAACCTAGGTTTGAAAGACTGTTTTTT. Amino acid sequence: CAWSEPRFERLFF.

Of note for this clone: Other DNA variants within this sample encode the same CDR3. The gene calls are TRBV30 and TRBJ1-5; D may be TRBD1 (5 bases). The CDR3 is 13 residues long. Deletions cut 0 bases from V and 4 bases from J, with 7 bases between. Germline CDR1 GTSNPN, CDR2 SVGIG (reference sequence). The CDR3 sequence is CAWSVRGNQPQHF. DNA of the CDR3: TGTGCCTGGAGTGTACGGGGGAATCAGCCCCAGCATTTT.

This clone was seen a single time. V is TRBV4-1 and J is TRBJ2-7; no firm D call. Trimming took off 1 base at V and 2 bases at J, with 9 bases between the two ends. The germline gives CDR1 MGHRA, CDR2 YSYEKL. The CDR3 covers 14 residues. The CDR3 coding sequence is TGCGCCAGCAGCCAAGTCACGGTAGCCTACGAGCAGTACTTC. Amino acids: CASSQVTVAYEQYF.

The DNA for the CDR3 is TGTGCCAGCAGCTTAGGACGACTAGCGGAGTACTCCTACAATGAGCAGTTCTTC. Translated: CASSLGRLAEYSYNEQFF. The genes are TRBV7-8 and TRBJ2-1, with TRBD2 matching 9 bases. J was trimmed by 0 bases and V by 1 base; bases with no gene match: 7. Germline V gene lookup returns CDR1 SGHVS and CDR2 FQNEAQ. The CDR3 spans 18 residues.